The source of this TCR beta chain is a study of T cells after yellow fever vaccination. TCRdb re-called the 5' RACE reads through MiXCR, storing one row per CDR3 protein. Seen here are roughly 320,000 distinct CDR3 sequences, around a tenth observed once, and the top ten hold approximately 3%. This clonotype was seen a few times. The CDR3 sequence is 9 residues long. V lost 7 bases and J 10 bases, leaving 10 bases between the germline ends. Germline CDR1 reads GTSNPN; CDR2 reads SVGIG (reference sequence). Source: CD4+ T cells sorted from PBMCs, taken 45 days after the yellow fever booster vaccination. The source of this sequence is a man aged 18 to 29 who received the YFV17D yellow fever vaccine. The chain couples TRBV30 to TRBJ1-2; D not certain. CDR3 nucleotide sequence: TGTGCCTACTCCCCTGACTACACCTTC. It is translated as CAYSPDYTF.